This T cell receptor (beta chain) was documented in a study of regulatory T cells in long-lasting Graves disease. According to the study, TCR beta libraries were built with iRepertoire HTBI primers and CDR3-region Arm-PCR. TCRdb independently ran MiXCR on the multiplex PCR reads; one entry per CDR3 protein. The sample shows roughly 510,000 distinct CDR3 sequences, about 16% of them seen only once. In its sample, this clonotype was seen many times. Specified time point: newly diagnosed GD, antithyroid drugs for less than 3 months. With RNA extracted from PBMCs as input, the TCR library was made. The CDR3 runs 14 residues. CDR1 is DFQATT and CDR2 is SNEGSKA in the germline V gene (reference sequence). V lost 6 bases, J lost 2 bases, and 16 bases lay in between. The same data also went into a second study, on T cells in Graves' hyperthyroidism and ophthalmopathy. This second study says: Ophthalmopathy got predicted by the model a median 6.5 months before its onset.

The sample consisted of peripheral blood mononuclear cells (PBMCs), taken at new diagnosis, from a patient treated with antithyroid drugs. The genes are TRBV20-1 and TRBJ1-1; D is undetermined. The TCR sequence derives from a man between 18 and 29 years old with Graves disease. The CDR3 loop reads CSAQGSVGNTEAFF. DNA of the CDR3: TGCAGTGCGCAAGGGTCGGTTGGAAACACTGAAGCTTTCTTT.